The 21 T cell receptor beta chains given below trace back to one sample, sequenced in a study of T cells in Graves' hyperthyroidism and ophthalmopathy. RNA transcripts served as the template for amplifying TCR beta CDR3 regions. When the TCR CDR3 underwent first-round RT-PCR, the HTBI primer set was used. TCRdb reanalysed the multiplex PCR reads using MiXCR and keeps one entry per CDR3 protein. Here the sample spans around 690,000 distinct CDR3 sequences, about 20% being singletons. The sequenced sample consisted of blood. The receptors originated from a man under 40 with Graves' ophthalmopathy.

This clonotype was counted at least ten times. The rearrangement uses TRBV2 and TRBJ2-3, with 12 bases lining up with TRBD1. CDR1 is SNHLY, CDR2 FYNNEI, per germline. J was trimmed by 5 bases and V by 8 bases; bases with no gene match: 11. The CDR3 contains 16 residues. The CDR3, as DNA: TGTGCCAGCCCTAAACCGGGACAGGGGGCTGAAGATACGCAGTATTTT. This translates into CASPKPGQGAEDTQYF.

The V gene is TRBV3-1, the J gene TRBJ1-1; 7 bases align to TRBD1. Germline V gene lookup returns CDR1 LGHDT and CDR2 YNNKEL (reference sequence). The CDR3 runs 14 residues. J was trimmed by 5 bases and V by 1 base; bases with no gene match: 4. CDR3 sequence: CASSQGQGRTEAFF. CDR3 DNA sequence: TGTGCCAGCAGCCAAGGACAGGGTCGGACTGAAGCTTTCTTT.

This clonotype occurred many times. The rearrangement uses TRBV30 and TRBJ1-1; no firm D call. This CDR3 is built from 13 residues. V was trimmed by 8 bases and J by 0 bases, leaving 13 bases between them. Germline V CDR1 and CDR2: GTSNPN, SVGIG (reference sequence). The CDR3 sequence is CAADRTVNTEAFF. In nucleotides, the CDR3 is TGTGCCGCCGATCGGACGGTGAACACTGAAGCTTTCTTT.

This clonotype has ten or more counts. CDR3 DNA: TGTGCCAGCAGCTCGCGACTAGCGGGCCAACCGGGGGCAGATACGCAGTATTTT. Residues: CASSSRLAGQPGADTQYF. The rearrangement links TRBV7-2 to TRBJ2-3; 10 bases fit TRBD2. The CDR3 covers 18 residues. V lost 4 bases to trimming and J lost 4 bases; unmatched junction nucleotides: 14. Germline CDR1 SGHTA, CDR2 FQGNSA.

The chain carries TRBV3-1 and TRBJ2-7, with TRBD1 as a possible D gene (6 bases). CDR3 length: 13 amino acids. Per the germline V gene, CDR1 is LGHDT and CDR2 is YNNKEL (reference sequence). Trimming took off 3 bases at V and 6 bases at J, with 12 bases between the two ends. The DNA for the CDR3 is TGTGCCAGCAGCCAGACCACAGGGATCGAGCAGTACTTC. It translates to CASSQTTGIEQYF.

The CDR3 coding sequence is TGTGCCAGCCTTATGGGCAGGGCTAGCAGTACCGGGGAGCTGTTTTTT. Translating it yields CASLMGRASSTGELFF. This sequence joins TRBV2 and TRBJ2-2; D tentatively reads TRBD1 or TRBD2 (5 bases each). The ends were cut back, 8 bases at V and 5 bases at J, with 21 bases in the middle. The CDR3 covers 16 residues. Germline values: CDR1 SNHLY, CDR2 FYNNEI.

This clonotype was seen only a few times. The chain has TRBV12-3 or TRBV12-4 and TRBJ2-3; 11 bases are a match to TRBD2. The CDR3 loop spans 18 amino acids. J lost 5 bases, V lost 4 bases, and 14 bases had no gene match. CDR3 DNA: TGTGCCAGCAGTTCGGGACAGTTCCTAGCGGGAGGTCTAGATACGCAGTATTTT. Encoded protein: CASSSGQFLAGGLDTQYF.

The chain has TRBV10-1 and TRBJ2-1, with D maybe TRBD1 (6 bases). The germline V and J ends were trimmed by 4 bases and 7 bases, with 14 bases remaining between them. CDR3 size: 14 residues. Germline-derived CDR1 and CDR2 are WNHNN and SYGVQD (reference sequence). The DNA of the CDR3 is TGCGCCAGCAGTGCAACAGGGAATTGGAATGAGCAGTTCTTC. Encoded protein: CASSATGNWNEQFF.

Concerning this clonotype itself: This may stem from a read error, because a much larger clone lies one nucleotide away. CDR3 residues: CAGSLTGVNYGYTF. DNA of the CDR3: TGTGCCGGCAGCTTAACAGGGGTTAACTATGGCTACACCTTC. The chain recombines TRBV7-2 with TRBJ1-2; 7 bases are shared with TRBD1. CDR1 is SGHTA, CDR2 FQGNSA, per germline. The CDR3 contains 14 residues.

This clonotype has more than one count but fewer than ten. This chain's CDR3 is CASSLPPTGNNEQFF. CDR3 DNA: TGTGCCAGCAGCTTACCCCCGACTGGAAACAATGAGCAGTTCTTC. J is TRBJ2-1 and V is TRBV7-6, with D uncertain. The CDR3 consists of 15 residues. Trimming cost V 2 bases and J 5 bases, with 13 bases left between them. CDR1 SGHVS and CDR2 FNYEAQ come from the germline V gene.

The rearrangement uses TRBV20-1 and TRBJ2-1, with D hard to call. CDR3 length equals 10 residues. The germline CDR1 and CDR2 sequences are DFQATT and SNEGSKA (reference sequence). Trimming took off 6 bases at V and 7 bases at J, with 7 bases between the two ends. The CDR3 DNA is TGCAGTGCGGATTTTAATGAGCAGTTCTTC. Translation: CSADFNEQFF.

V and J are TRBV9 and TRBJ2-2; D ambiguous. V was shortened by 4 bases and J by 1 base, with 11 bases between the two germline ends. In germline, CDR1 is SGDLS, CDR2 YYNGEE. The CDR3 loop spans 15 amino acids. The CDR3 region is CASSQQTRNTGELFF. The CDR3 region has the DNA TGTGCCAGCAGCCAACAGACACGGAACACCGGGGAGCTGTTTTTT.

This clonotype has a handful of counts. The rearrangement joins TRBV24-1 to TRBJ2-4; 7 bases agree with TRBD1. The trim removed 2 bases at V and 4 bases at J, leaving 1 base unmatched. Germline assignment: CDR1 KGHDR and CDR2 SFDVKD. This CDR3 has 14 amino acids. CDR3 coding DNA: TGTGCCACCAGTGATTCGGGACAGAAAAACATTCAGTACTTC. This sequence encodes CATSDSGQKNIQYF.

V usage is TRBV2 and J usage is TRBJ2-3; 10 bases match TRBD2. Per germline, CDR1 SNHLY and CDR2 FYNNEI. The CDR3 extends over 15 amino acids. The ends lost 8 bases at V and 5 bases at J; junction bases unmatched: 10. CDR3 bases: TGTGCCAGCTTAAGCGGGAGGGCCGGGGGAGATACGCAGTATTTT. This gives the protein CASLSGRAGGDTQYF.

The chain couples TRBV10-3 to TRBJ2-3; 10 bases fit TRBD2. The CDR3 is 14 amino acids. V lost 9 bases and J lost 1; bases outside the gene matches: 4. Germline V gene data show CDR1 as ENHRY and CDR2 as SYGVKD. The CDR3 protein is CAISTSGGTDTQYF. The CDR3 DNA reads TGTGCCATTTCAACTAGCGGGGGCACAGATACGCAGTATTTT.

The CDR3 coding sequence is TGTGCCAGCAAGATTTCAAGTCAAATCCACGAGCAGTACTTC. It is translated as CASKISSQIHEQYF. V gene TRBV2 combines with J gene TRBJ2-7; D unresolved. This CDR3 comprises 14 residues. Germline loops: CDR1 SNHLY, CDR2 FYNNEI. V gave up 7 bases and J gave up 5 bases, with 18 bases separating them.

V and J are TRBV4-1 and TRBJ1-2, with 9 bases aligning to TRBD1. The CDR3 consists of 15 residues. V lost 4 bases, J lost 4 bases, and 7 bases stayed unmatched. Per the germline V gene, CDR1 is MGHRA and CDR2 is YSYEKL. The CDR3 DNA follows: TGCGCCAGCAGCCCAATTGGGACAGGGCCCTATGGCTACACCTTC. Protein sequence: CASSPIGTGPYGYTF.

CDR3 DNA: TGTGCCAGCAGCGTAGATAAGCGAGTTACCGGGGAGCTGTTTTTT. It codes for CASSVDKRVTGELFF. This chain joins TRBV9 and TRBJ2-2; unclear D gene. The CDR3 contains 15 residues. Germline CDR1 is SGDLS and CDR2 is YYNGEE. The V gene lost 0 bases and the J gene lost 5 bases, with 11 bases spanning the gap.

The V and J genes are TRBV24-1 and TRBJ2-3; 13 bases are a match to TRBD2. Losses at the gene ends were 7 bases for V and 2 bases for J; bases not matched to a gene: 14. CDR1 KGHDR and CDR2 SFDVKD come from the germline V gene. The CDR3 totals 19 residues. CDR3 DNA: TGTGCCACCAGCTTCCCGGGACTAGCGGGACAGCGGGACACAGATACGCAGTATTTT. Translated: CATSFPGLAGQRDTDTQYF.

The chain uses TRBV19 and TRBJ1-5; D gene ambiguous. CDR3 length equals 13 residues. Germline CDR1 and CDR2: LNHDA and SQIVND (reference sequence). The germline V and J ends were trimmed by 8 bases and 5 bases, with 13 bases remaining between them. The DNA for the CDR3 is TGTGCCAGTCTCCCGGGATTCGATCAGCCCCAGCATTTT. Protein: CASLPGFDQPQHF.

The rearrangement uses TRBV7-2 and TRBJ2-1; D gene unclear. The ends were cut back, 2 bases at V and 8 bases at J, with 10 bases in the middle. Germline CDR1 SGHTA, CDR2 FQGNSA. This CDR3 is 13 amino acids long. CDR3 region: CASSLSVLDEQFF. For the CDR3, the DNA is TGTGCCAGCAGCTTATCAGTCCTTGATGAGCAGTTCTTC.